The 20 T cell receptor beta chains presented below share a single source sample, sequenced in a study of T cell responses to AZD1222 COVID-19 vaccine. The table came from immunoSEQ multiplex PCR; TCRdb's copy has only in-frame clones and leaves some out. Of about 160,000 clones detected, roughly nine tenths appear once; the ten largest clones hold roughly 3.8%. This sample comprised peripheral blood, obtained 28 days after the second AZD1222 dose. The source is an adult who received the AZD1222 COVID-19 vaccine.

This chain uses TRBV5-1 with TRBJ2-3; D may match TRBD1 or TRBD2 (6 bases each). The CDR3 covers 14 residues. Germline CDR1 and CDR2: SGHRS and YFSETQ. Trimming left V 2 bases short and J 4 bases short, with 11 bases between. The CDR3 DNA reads TGCGCCAGCAGCTTAGGGGGGTTCCCAGATACGCAGTATTTT. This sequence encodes CASSLGGFPDTQYF.

The CDR3 region has the DNA TGTGCCAGTAGTACTCGACAGGGATCCTATGGCTACACCTTC. This translates into CASSTRQGSYGYTF. This chain uses TRBV19 with TRBJ1-2; 7 nucleotides agree with TRBD1. Germline V gene sequence: CDR1 LNHDA, CDR2 SQIVND (reference sequence). The CDR3 is made up of 14 amino acids. With V trimmed by 4 bases and J by 4 bases, 6 bases remained unmatched.

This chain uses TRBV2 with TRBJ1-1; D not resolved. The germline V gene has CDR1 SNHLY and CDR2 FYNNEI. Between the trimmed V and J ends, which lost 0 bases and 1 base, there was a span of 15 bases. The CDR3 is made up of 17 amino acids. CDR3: CASSEAPTGPRNTEAFF. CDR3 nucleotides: TGTGCCAGCAGTGAAGCCCCTACTGGACCACGGAACACTGAAGCTTTCTTT. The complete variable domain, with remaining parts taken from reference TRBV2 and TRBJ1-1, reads EPEVTQTPSHQVTQMGQEVILRCVPISNHLYFYWYRQILGQKVEFLVSFYNNEISEKSEIFDDQFSVERPDGSNFTLKIRSTKLEDSAMYFCASSEAPTGPRNTEAFFGQGTRLTVV.

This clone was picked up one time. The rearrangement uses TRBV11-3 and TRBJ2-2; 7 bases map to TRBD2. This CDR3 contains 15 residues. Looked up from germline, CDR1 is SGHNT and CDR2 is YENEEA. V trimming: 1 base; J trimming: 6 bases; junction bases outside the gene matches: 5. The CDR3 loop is CASSLGSGKSGELFF. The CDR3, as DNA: TGTGCCAGCAGCTTAGGAAGCGGGAAGTCCGGGGAGCTGTTTTTT.

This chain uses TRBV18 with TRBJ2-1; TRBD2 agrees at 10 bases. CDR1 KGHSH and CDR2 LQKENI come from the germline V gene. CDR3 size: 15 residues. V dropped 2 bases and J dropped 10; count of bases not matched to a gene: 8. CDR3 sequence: CASSPKREGAPEQFF. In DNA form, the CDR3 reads TGTGCCAGCTCACCAAAGCGGGAGGGTGCCCCCGAGCAGTTCTTC.

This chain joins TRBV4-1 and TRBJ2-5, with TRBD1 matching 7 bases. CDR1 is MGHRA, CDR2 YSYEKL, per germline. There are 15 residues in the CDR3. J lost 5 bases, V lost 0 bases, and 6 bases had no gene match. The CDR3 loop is CASSQDTGEWETQYF. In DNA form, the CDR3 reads TGCGCCAGCAGCCAAGATACAGGGGAGTGGGAGACCCAGTACTTC.

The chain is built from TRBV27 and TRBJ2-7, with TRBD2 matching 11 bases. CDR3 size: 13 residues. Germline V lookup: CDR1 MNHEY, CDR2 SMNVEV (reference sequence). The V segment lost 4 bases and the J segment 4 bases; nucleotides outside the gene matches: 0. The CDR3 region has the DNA TGTGCCAGCAGTTCTAGCGGGGGGTACGAGCAGTACTTC. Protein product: CASSSSGGYEQYF.

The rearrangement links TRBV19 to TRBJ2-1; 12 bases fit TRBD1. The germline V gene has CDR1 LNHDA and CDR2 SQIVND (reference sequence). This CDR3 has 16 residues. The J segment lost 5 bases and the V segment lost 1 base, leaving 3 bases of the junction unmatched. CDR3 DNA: TGTGCCAGTAGTATAGCGGGACAGGGGGCACACAATGAGCAGTTCTTC. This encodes CASSIAGQGAHNEQFF.

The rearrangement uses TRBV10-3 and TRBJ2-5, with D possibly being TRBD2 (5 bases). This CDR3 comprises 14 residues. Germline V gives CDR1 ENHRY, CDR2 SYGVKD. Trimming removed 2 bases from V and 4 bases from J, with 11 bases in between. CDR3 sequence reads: CAISETGGRETQYF. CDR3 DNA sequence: TGTGCCATCAGTGAGACCGGAGGCCGAGAGACCCAGTACTTC.

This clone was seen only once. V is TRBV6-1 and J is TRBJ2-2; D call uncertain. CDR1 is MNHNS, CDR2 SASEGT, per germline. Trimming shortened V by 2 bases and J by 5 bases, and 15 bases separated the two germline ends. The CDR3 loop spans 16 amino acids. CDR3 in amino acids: CASSEINPVRTGELFF. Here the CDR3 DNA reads TGTGCCAGCAGTGAAATTAATCCAGTGAGGACCGGGGAGCTGTTTTTT.

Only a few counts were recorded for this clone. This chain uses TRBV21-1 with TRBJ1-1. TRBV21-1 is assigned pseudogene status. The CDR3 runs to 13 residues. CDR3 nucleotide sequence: TGTGCCCTTAACAGGGAGGGGTGCACTGAAGCTTTCTTT. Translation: CALNREGCTEAFF.

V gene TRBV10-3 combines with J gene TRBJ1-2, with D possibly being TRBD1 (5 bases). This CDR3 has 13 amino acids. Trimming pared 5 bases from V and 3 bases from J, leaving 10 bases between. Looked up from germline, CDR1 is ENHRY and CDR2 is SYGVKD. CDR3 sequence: CAISTGTYYGYTF. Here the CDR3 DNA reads TGTGCCATCAGTACCGGGACCTACTATGGCTACACCTTC.

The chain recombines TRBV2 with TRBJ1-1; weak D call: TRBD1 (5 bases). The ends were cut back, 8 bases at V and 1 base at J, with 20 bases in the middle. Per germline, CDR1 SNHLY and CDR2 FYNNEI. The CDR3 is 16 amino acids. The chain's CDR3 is CASRRRAGAGNTEAFF. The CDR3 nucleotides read TGTGCCAGCCGAAGGAGGGCCGGGGCGGGGAACACTGAAGCTTTCTTT. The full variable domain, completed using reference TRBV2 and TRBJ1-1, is EPEVTQTPSHQVTQMGQEVILRCVPISNHLYFYWYRQILGQKVEFLVSFYNNEISEKSEIFDDQFSVERPDGSNFTLKIRSTKLEDSAMYFCASRRRAGAGNTEAFFGQGTRLTVV.

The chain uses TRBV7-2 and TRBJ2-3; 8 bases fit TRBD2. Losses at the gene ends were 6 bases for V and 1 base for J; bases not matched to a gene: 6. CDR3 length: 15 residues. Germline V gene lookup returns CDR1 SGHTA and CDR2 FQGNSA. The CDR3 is CASSFRRGGTDTQYF. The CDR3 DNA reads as TGTGCCAGCAGTTTTAGGCGGGGGGGCACAGATACGCAGTATTTT.

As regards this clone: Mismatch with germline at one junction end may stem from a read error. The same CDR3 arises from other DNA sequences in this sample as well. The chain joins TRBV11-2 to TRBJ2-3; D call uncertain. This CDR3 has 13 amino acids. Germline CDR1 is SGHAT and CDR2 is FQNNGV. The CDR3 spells CASSLGGTDTQYF. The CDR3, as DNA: TGTGCCAGCAGCTTAGGCGGCACTGATACGCAGTATTTT.

The CDR3 spells CASSEVGGETQYF. The CDR3, as DNA: TGTGCCAGCAGTGAAGTTGGGGGCGAGACCCAGTACTTC. This chain links TRBV2 with TRBJ2-5; possible D gene TRBD1, 6 bases. Germline V gene sequence: CDR1 SNHLY, CDR2 FYNNEI. This CDR3 contains 13 residues. The V and J ends lost 1 base and 5 bases respectively, with 8 bases between them.

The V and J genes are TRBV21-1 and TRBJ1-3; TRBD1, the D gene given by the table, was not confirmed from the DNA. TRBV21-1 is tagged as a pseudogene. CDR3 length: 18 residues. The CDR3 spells CGAPWAGASVSSGNTIYF. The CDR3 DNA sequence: TGTGGCGCGCCGTGGGCAGGGGCTTCAGTGAGCTCTGGAAACACCATATATTTT.

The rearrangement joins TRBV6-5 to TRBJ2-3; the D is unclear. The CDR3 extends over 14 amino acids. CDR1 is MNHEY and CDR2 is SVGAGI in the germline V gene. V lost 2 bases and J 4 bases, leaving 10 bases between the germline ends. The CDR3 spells CASSYGLVPDTQYF. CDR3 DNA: TGTGCCAGCAGTTACGGGCTAGTTCCAGATACGCAGTATTTT.

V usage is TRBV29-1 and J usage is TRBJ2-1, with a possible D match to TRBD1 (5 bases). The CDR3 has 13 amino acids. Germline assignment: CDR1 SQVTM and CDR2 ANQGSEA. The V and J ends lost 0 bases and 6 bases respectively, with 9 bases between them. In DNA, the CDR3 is TGCAGCGTTGAAGAGACAAGGGGCAATGAGCAGTTCTTC. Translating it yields CSVEETRGNEQFF.

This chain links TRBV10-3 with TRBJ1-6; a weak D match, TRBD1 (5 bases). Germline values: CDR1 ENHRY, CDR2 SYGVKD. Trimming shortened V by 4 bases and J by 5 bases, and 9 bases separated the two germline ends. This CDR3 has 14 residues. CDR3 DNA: TGTGCCATCAGTGGGGGCGGAAATAATTCACCCCTCCACTTT. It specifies CAISGGGNNSPLHF.